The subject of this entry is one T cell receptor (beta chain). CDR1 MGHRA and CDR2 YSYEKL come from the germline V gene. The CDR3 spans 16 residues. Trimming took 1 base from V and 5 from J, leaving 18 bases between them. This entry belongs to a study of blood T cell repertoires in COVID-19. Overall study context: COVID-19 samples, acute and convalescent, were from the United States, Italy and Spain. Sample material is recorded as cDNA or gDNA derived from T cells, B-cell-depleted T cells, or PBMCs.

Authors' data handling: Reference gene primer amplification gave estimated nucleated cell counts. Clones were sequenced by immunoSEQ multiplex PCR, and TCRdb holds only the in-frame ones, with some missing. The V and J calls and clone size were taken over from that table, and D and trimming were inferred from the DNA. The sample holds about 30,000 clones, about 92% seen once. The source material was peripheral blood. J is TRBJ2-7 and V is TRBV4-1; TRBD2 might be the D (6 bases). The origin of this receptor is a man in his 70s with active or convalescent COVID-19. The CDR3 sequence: CASSQAARTPGDEQYF. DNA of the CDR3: TGCGCCAGCAGCCAAGCAGCAAGAACCCCGGGGGACGAGCAGTACTTC.